Sequencing of this T cell receptor beta chain was carried out in a study of radiotherapy plus CTLA-4 blockade in lung cancer. Concerning this clone: Its specificity is not known.

This CDR3 region has 14 residues. Germline assignment: CDR1 MRHNA and CDR2 SNTAGT. V gave up 4 bases and J gave up 4 bases; unmatched junction bases: 3. People whose metastatic non-small-cell lung cancer was chemo-refractory got focal radiation along with CTLA-4 blockade by ipilimumab. Produced via immunoSEQ multiplex PCR; TCRdb's table is partial and in-frame only. The repertoire holds about 51,000 clones, with 77% as singletons. Study-wide points: The authors reported that early blood T cell clone dynamics, with interferon-beta, best predicted response. After radiotherapy and ipilimumab, tumor-derived clones expanded in peripheral blood.

Source: peripheral blood, taken from a patient treated with radiotherapy plus ipilimumab. The TCR was taken from a human donor with non-small cell lung cancer whose response to radiotherapy plus ipilimumab could not be evaluated. The genes are TRBV6-4 and TRBJ2-7, with 11 bases lining up with TRBD2. The CDR3 protein is CASSGTSGGYEQYF. The DNA of the CDR3 is TGTGCCAGCAGTGGAACTAGCGGGGGATACGAGCAGTACTTC.